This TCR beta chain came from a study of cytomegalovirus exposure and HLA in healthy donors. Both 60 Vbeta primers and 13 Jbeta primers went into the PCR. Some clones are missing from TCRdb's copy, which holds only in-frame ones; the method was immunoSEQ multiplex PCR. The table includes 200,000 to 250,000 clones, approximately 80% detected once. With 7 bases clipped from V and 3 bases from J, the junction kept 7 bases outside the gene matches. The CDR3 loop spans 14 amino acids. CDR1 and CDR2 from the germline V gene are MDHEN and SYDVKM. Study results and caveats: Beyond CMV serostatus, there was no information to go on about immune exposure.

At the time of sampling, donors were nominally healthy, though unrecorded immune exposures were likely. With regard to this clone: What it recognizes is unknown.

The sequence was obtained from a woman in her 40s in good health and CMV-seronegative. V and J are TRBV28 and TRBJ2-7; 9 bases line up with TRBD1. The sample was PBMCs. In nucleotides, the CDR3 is TGTGCCAGCACCTTCGGGGACAGGGTCTACGAGCAGTACTTC. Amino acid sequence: CASTFGDRVYEQYF.